A selection of T cell receptor beta chains follows, all from one sample in a study of long-term antiretroviral therapy in people with HIV. TCRdb's table, derived via immunoSEQ multiplex PCR, lists solely in-frame clones and lacks some. The sample consists of some 18,000 clones, more than 60% of them appearing once. The specimen comprised unsorted PBMCs, sampled approximately 2.2 years before starting antiretroviral therapy. Every receptor here comes from a young man with HIV. Both conserved end residues are part of each CDR3. The D gene is left open where the match is weak. Clone size appears in some rows only: once, few, many, or a class for an expanded clone.

CDR3 length	clone size	V gene	J gene	D gene	CDR3 DNA	CDR3 protein
16	.	TRBV7-6	TRBJ2-7	TRBD1	TGTGCCAGCAGCTTGGGGACAGGGGGATACTCCTACGAGCAGTACTTC	CASSLGTGGYSYEQYF
15	.	TRBV5-4	TRBJ2-7	TRBD1	TGTGCCAGCAGCCCAAACAGACAGGGGAGGTACGAGCAGTACTTC	CASSPNRQGRYEQYF
12	.	TRBV19	TRBJ1-2	.	TGTGCCAGTAGTCGTCGGACAGATGGCTACACCTTC	CASSRRTDGYTF
13	few	TRBV6-1	TRBJ1-1	.	TGTGCCAGCAAGACAGACATGAACACTGAAGCTTTCTTT	CASKTDMNTEAFF
14	.	TRBV14	TRBJ1-3	.	TGTGCCAGCAGCCAAGGTACGCCCGGAAACACCATATATTTT	CASSQGTPGNTIYF
16	.	TRBV5-1	TRBJ1-2	.	TGCGCCAGCAGCTTAAACCTGCGGGACACATGGAGTGGCTACACCTTC	CASSLNLRDTWSGYTF
16	.	TRBV28	TRBJ2-3	TRBD2	TGTGCCAGCAGTAGGACTAGCTCTATGGGAACAGATACGCAGTATTTT	CASSRTSSMGTDTQYF
15	few	TRBV28	TRBJ2-7	TRBD2	TGTGCCAGCAGTGAGCGGGGACTAGCGGGAGCCGAGCAGTACTTC	CASSERGLAGAEQYF
15	.	TRBV25-1	TRBJ2-2	.	TGTGCCAGCAGTTCCTCGACAGACCTCACCGGGGAGCTGTTTTTT	CASSSSTDLTGELFF
14	.	TRBV11-2	TRBJ2-7	.	TGTGCCAGCAGGGAGCCTACTCCAACCTACGAGCAGTACTTC	CASREPTPTYEQYF
15	.	TRBV9	TRBJ1-3	TRBD1	TGTGCCAGCAGCGTAGGGACAGGGTTTGGAAACACCATATATTTT	CASSVGTGFGNTIYF
12	.	TRBV29-1	TRBJ1-1	TRBD1	TGCAGCGCGGGACAGGTTGGAACTGAAGCTTTCTTT	CSAGQVGTEAFF
14	.	TRBV18	TRBJ2-4	.	TGTGCCAGCTCACCAGAGACGGCCTTGGGCATTCAGTACTTC	CASSPETALGIQYF
12	.	TRBV6-5	TRBJ2-7	.	TGTGCCAGCCGTTTTGGAAGCGACGAGCAGTACTTC	CASRFGSDEQYF
14	.	TRBV6-5	TRBJ1-1	.	TGTGCCAGCAGTTCCAGTGGAGTGAACACTGAAGCTTTCTTT	CASSSSGVNTEAFF
14	.	TRBV11-1	TRBJ1-1	TRBD1	TGTGCCAGCAGCTTACAGGGGGGAGGAACTGAAGCTTTCTTT	CASSLQGGGTEAFF
15	.	TRBV5-4	TRBJ1-5	.	TGTGCCAGCAGCTTATGGGGGTATAGCAATCAGCCCCAGCATTTT	CASSLWGYSNQPQHF